This T cell receptor beta chain was captured by sequencing in a study of identical twins. TCRdb ran MiXCR on the 5' RACE reads and lists one entry per CDR3 protein. Of 350,000 to 450,000 distinct CDR3 sequences in the sample, around a sixth were seen once. This CDR3 is built from 16 residues. Germline loops: CDR1 SEHNR, CDR2 FQNEAQ (reference sequence). The V and J ends lost 2 bases and 1 base, in that order; junction bases with no gene match: 2. This clonotype was detected a few times. The source of this sequence is a man aged 50 to 59 in good health. The gene calls are TRBV7-9 and TRBJ2-5, with 12 bases that match TRBD2. Sequenced material: naive T cells sorted from blood. The CDR3 here is CASSLRLAGVQETQYF. CDR3 nucleotides: TGTGCCAGCAGCTTAAGACTAGCGGGAGTCCAAGAGACCCAGTACTTC.